One T cell receptor beta chain is described in this entry. The sample holds other DNA sequences that translate to the same CDR3. Some clones are missing from TCRdb's copy, which holds only in-frame ones; the method was immunoSEQ multiplex PCR. The repertoire holds about 63,000 clones, around 84% seen once, with 12% in the top ten. V shed 5 bases and J shed 0 bases, with 7 bases lying between them. The CDR3 runs 13 residues. Germline V lookup: CDR1 MNHEY, CDR2 SMNVEV (reference sequence). These data originate in a study of blood T cell repertoires in COVID-19. About the research overall: T cells, B-cell-depleted T cells, or PBMCs supplied cDNA or gDNA.

The TCR was taken from a human donor in a cohort sampled during active COVID-19. This rearrangement joins TRBV27 to TRBJ1-1, with D tentatively TRBD1 (6 bases). The sequencing input was peripheral blood. CDR3: CASSQGLNTEAFF. The CDR3 DNA follows: TGTGCCAGCAGTCAGGGGTTGAACACTGAAGCTTTCTTT.